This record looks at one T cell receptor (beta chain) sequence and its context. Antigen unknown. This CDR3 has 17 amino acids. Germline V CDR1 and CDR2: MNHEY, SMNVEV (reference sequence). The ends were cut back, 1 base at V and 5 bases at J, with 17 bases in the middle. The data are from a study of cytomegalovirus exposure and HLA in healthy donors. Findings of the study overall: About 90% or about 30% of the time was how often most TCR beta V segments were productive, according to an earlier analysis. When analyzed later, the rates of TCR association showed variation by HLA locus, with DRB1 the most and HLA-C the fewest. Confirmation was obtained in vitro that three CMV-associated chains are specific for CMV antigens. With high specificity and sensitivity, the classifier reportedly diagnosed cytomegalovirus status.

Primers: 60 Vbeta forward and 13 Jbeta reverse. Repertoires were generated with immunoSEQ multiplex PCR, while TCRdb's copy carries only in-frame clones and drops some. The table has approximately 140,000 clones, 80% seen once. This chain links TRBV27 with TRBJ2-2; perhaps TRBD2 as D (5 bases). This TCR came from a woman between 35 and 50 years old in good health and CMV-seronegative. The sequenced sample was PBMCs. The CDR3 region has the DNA TGTGCCAGCAGTTTATTCACAGCGGCAGTGCAAACCGGGGAGCTGTTTTTT. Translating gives CASSLFTAAVQTGELFF.